This TCR beta chain was retrieved from a study of a mutant IDH1 vaccine in newly diagnosed glioma. Whole-study context: Pretreatment consisted of radiotherapy, temozolomide, or both, with most receiving both.

Study-level findings and limits: Seemingly, pseudoprogression had no relation to changes in the top peripheral T cell clonotypes.

With regard to this clone: Its antigen remains unknown.

From germline, CDR1 is SGHRS and CDR2 YFSETQ. V was cut by 5 bases and J by 0 bases, with 5 bases left in between. The length of the CDR3 is 13 residues. This sample's time point: baseline, week 1 (first vaccination visit). Described treatment: pre-vaccination baseline after standard-of-care therapy. Measured with immunoSEQ multiplex PCR; TCRdb has only the in-frame clones, and not every one. In the table there are approximately 92,000 clones, roughly 85% of which are singletons. This specimen was PBMCs, taken from a glioma patient treated with radiotherapy, temozolomide or both. This clonotype was sampled from a woman in her 50s with glioma. This chain connects TRBV5-1 to TRBJ2-2; D is undetermined. CDR3: CASSLANTGELFF. DNA of the CDR3: TGCGCCAGCAGTCTAGCGAACACCGGGGAGCTGTTTTTT.